Listed here are 23 T cell receptor beta chains from one sample, sequenced in a study of chemoradiotherapy in HPV16-positive cancers. The data were produced by immunoSEQ multiplex PCR, yet TCRdb's version contains in-frame clones alone and is incomplete. The data contain about 6,200 clones, 65% to 90% of them singletons. The sample was tumor tissue, taken from a patient who underwent chemoradiotherapy. The receptors were sampled from a human donor with HPV-associated anogenital cancer.

The chain employs TRBV30 and TRBJ2-2; weak D call: TRBD2 (5 bases). This CDR3 region has 13 residues. The germline V and J ends were trimmed by 3 bases and 5 bases, with 10 bases remaining between them. CDR1 is GTSNPN and CDR2 is SVGIG in the germline V gene (reference sequence). CDR3 sequence: CAWRREKTGELFF. The CDR3 DNA follows: TGTGCCTGGAGAAGGGAGAAAACCGGGGAGCTGTTTTTT.

This clone was found a few times. The V gene is TRBV5-1, the J gene TRBJ1-1, with 9 bases identical to TRBD1. Germline V CDR1 and CDR2: SGHRS, YFSETQ. The V segment lost 2 bases and the J segment 1 base; nucleotides outside the gene matches: 9. This CDR3 spans 17 amino acids. The chain's CDR3 is CASSFRTGAGSNTEAFF. The CDR3 DNA sequence: TGCGCCAGCAGCTTCCGGACAGGGGCGGGATCGAACACTGAAGCTTTCTTT.

V and J are TRBV27 and TRBJ1-1, with D unclear. V lost 0 bases, J lost 0 bases, and 11 bases lay in between. This CDR3 has 16 amino acids. From germline, CDR1 is MNHEY and CDR2 SMNVEV (reference sequence). DNA of the CDR3: TGTGCCAGCAGTTTATCGATCCGAGCCATGAACACTGAAGCTTTCTTT. This gives the protein CASSLSIRAMNTEAFF.

J is TRBJ1-2 and V is TRBV6-1, with D maybe TRBD1 (5 bases). V lost 7 bases and J lost 4, with 19 bases in between. CDR1 is MNHNS and CDR2 is SASEGT in the germline V gene. The CDR3 consists of 15 residues. In DNA form, the CDR3 reads TGTGCCAGCACAGAGACAGTCGGGGGAATCTATGGCTACACCTTC. This translates into CASTETVGGIYGYTF.

This rearrangement joins TRBV5-4 to TRBJ2-3, with TRBD1 matching over 12 bases. The CDR3 has 17 residues. V shed 4 bases and J 2 bases; nucleotides not matched to a gene: 8. Germline V gene data show CDR1 as SGHNT and CDR2 as YYREEE (reference sequence). CDR3 sequence (DNA): TGTGCCAGCAGCCCGTCCGGGACAGGGGGCTTCACAGATACGCAGTATTTT. Translation: CASSPSGTGGFTDTQYF.

The chain links TRBV5-4 to TRBJ1-2; D gene ambiguous. Germline-derived CDR1 and CDR2 are SGHNT and YYREEE (reference sequence). The CDR3 length is 15 residues. Trimming shortened V by 4 bases and J by 4 bases, and 17 bases separated the two germline ends. The CDR3 loop reads CASSPSGKVVYGYTF. The CDR3 DNA reads as TGTGCCAGCAGCCCCTCCGGGAAGGTTGTCTATGGCTACACCTTC. Looking up the rest from reference TRBV5-4 and TRBJ1-2 gives the full variable domain: ETGVTQSPTHLIKTRGQQVTLRCSSQSGHNTVSWYQQALGQGPQFIFQYYREEENGRGNFPPRFSGLQFPNYSSELNVNALELDDSALYLCASSPSGKVVYGYTFGSGTRLTVV.

This clone was seen only once. The chain joins TRBV7-8 to TRBJ1-2, with no clear D. The length of the CDR3 is 13 residues. Germline CDR1 SGHVS, CDR2 FQNEAQ. V was cut by 5 bases and J by 8 bases, with 15 bases left in between. CDR3 sequence: CASSPVRGNGYTF. CDR3 coding DNA: TGTGCCAGCAGCCCAGTTCGCGGGAACGGCTACACCTTC.

The J gene is TRBJ2-2, the V gene TRBV11-3; 13 bases agree with TRBD2. CDR3 length: 19 amino acids. The ends lost 5 bases at V and 1 base at J; junction bases unmatched: 10. Germline V gives CDR1 SGHNT, CDR2 YENEEA. CDR3 in amino acids: CASSPGLAGDWVNTGELFF. DNA for the CDR3: TGTGCCAGCAGCCCCGGACTAGCGGGAGATTGGGTGAACACCGGGGAGCTGTTTTTT.

The chain combines TRBV25-1 with TRBJ1-5; no clear D gene. The ends were cut back, 2 bases at V and 2 bases at J, with 13 bases in the middle. The germline CDR1 and CDR2 sequences are MGHDK and SYGVNS. CDR3 size: 16 residues. For the CDR3, the DNA is TGTGCCAGCAGTGAAGGTGGGTTTCTTGGCAATCAGCCCCAGCATTTT. Translation: CASSEGGFLGNQPQHF.

The chain joins TRBV2 to TRBJ2-2; 8 bases agree with TRBD2. This CDR3 spans 16 amino acids. Unmatched junction bases numbered 5, after V lost 4 bases and J lost 1 base. Germline V gene sequence: CDR1 SNHLY, CDR2 FYNNEI. The CDR3 reads CASSGPSGRNTGELFF. CDR3 bases: TGTGCCAGCAGTGGACCCAGCGGGAGGAACACCGGGGAGCTGTTTTTT. The whole variable domain, filled in from reference TRBV2 and TRBJ2-2, reads EPEVTQTPSHQVTQMGQEVILRCVPISNHLYFYWYRQILGQKVEFLVSFYNNEISEKSEIFDDQFSVERPDGSNFTLKIRSTKLEDSAMYFCASSGPSGRNTGELFFGEGSRLTVL.

This sequence joins TRBV5-3 and TRBJ1-4; 8 bases map to TRBD1. TRBV5-3 is an ORF, with its function uncertain. The CDR3 sequence is 15 residues long. Trimming at V came to 3 bases and at J to 6 bases, leaving 7 bases not matched to a gene. The CDR3 protein is CARSSTGDQHEKLFF. The CDR3 region has the DNA TGTGCCAGAAGCTCGACAGGGGATCAGCATGAAAAACTGTTTTTT.

The chain links TRBV5-1 to TRBJ2-1, with a weak D call TRBD2 (7 bases). The germline CDR1 and CDR2 sequences are SGHRS and YFSETQ. Trimming stripped 4 bases from V and 0 bases from J, with 14 bases between. This CDR3 contains 16 residues. The CDR3 is CASSNGGRSSYNEQFF. In DNA, the CDR3 is TGCGCCAGCAGCAACGGGGGGCGGAGCTCCTACAATGAGCAGTTCTTC.

The rearrangement uses TRBV19 and TRBJ1-5, with D maybe TRBD1 (5 bases). The V end lost 8 bases, the J end lost 0 bases, and 20 bases lay between the germline ends. Germline CDR1 and CDR2: LNHDA and SQIVND (reference sequence). CDR3 length: 17 residues. The DNA of the CDR3 is TGTGCCAGTCAGTGGACTTCGGGGACGATTAGCAATCAGCCCCAGCATTTT. Translating gives CASQWTSGTISNQPQHF.

The rearrangement joins TRBV5-1 to TRBJ2-7; 11 nucleotides align to TRBD1. The CDR3 loop spans 15 amino acids. Germline V gene sequence: CDR1 SGHRS, CDR2 YFSETQ. V gave up 4 bases and J gave up 5 bases; unmatched junction bases: 8. The CDR3: CASSPWKGQGDEQYF. The CDR3 coding sequence is TGCGCCAGCAGCCCATGGAAGGGACAGGGGGACGAGCAGTACTTC.

The chain joins TRBV29-1 to TRBJ2-7, with D possibly matching TRBD2 (5 bases). Trimming shortened V by 4 bases and J by 2 bases, and 9 bases separated the two germline ends. Germline CDR1 SQVTM, CDR2 ANQGSEA. The CDR3 contains 12 residues. In nucleotides, the CDR3 is TGCAGCGTTGCCGGACTGACCTACGAGCAGTACTTC. Translation: CSVAGLTYEQYF.

This clone was counted only a few times. The chain employs TRBV7-9 and TRBJ1-1, with D unclear. V dropped 5 bases and J dropped 5 bases, with 12 bases sitting between them. Germline loops: CDR1 SEHNR, CDR2 FQNEAQ (reference sequence). This CDR3 is 13 amino acids long. The CDR3 region has the DNA TGTGCCAGCAGCGTGACGGGCGGGACTGAAGCTTTCTTT. Translating it yields CASSVTGGTEAFF.

The rearrangement uses TRBV11-3 and TRBJ2-1; possibly TRBD1 for D (5 bases). CDR1 is SGHNT and CDR2 is YENEEA in the germline V gene. CDR3 length equals 14 residues. The germline V and J ends were trimmed by 2 bases and 0 bases, with 5 bases remaining between them. CDR3 coding DNA: TGTGCCAGCAGCTTACAGGGCTCCTACAATGAGCAGTTCTTC. It codes for CASSLQGSYNEQFF.

This sequence joins TRBV29-1 and TRBJ1-2, with a possible D match to TRBD1 (5 bases). Trimming took off 4 bases at V and 2 bases at J, with 11 bases between the two ends. The CDR3 runs 13 residues. Germline lookup yields CDR1 SQVTM and CDR2 ANQGSEA. Here the CDR3 DNA reads TGCAGCGTTGGGGACTCCGCCAACTATGGCTACACCTTC. Amino acid sequence: CSVGDSANYGYTF.

The chain joins TRBV7-8 to TRBJ2-7; a possible D gene is TRBD1 (6 bases). The length of the CDR3 is 15 residues. Per the germline V gene, CDR1 is SGHVS and CDR2 is FQNEAQ. V was pared by 5 bases and J by 0 bases, with 14 bases between. The CDR3, as DNA: TGTGCCAGCAGCGCCTCAACAGGGAGCTCCTACGAGCAGTACTTC. Its translation: CASSASTGSSYEQYF.

This chain connects TRBV5-1 to TRBJ2-3, with TRBD1 matching 10 bases. Germline trimming cut 6 bases from V and 0 bases from J; bases unmatched to any gene: 10. Germline CDR1 and CDR2: SGHRS and YFSETQ. This CDR3 comprises 17 residues. This CDR3 reads CASNPGTGASSTDTQYF. The CDR3 region has the DNA TGCGCCAGCAACCCCGGGACAGGGGCCAGTAGCACAGATACGCAGTATTTT.

The chain joins TRBV28 to TRBJ1-1; 11 nucleotides match TRBD1. Germline values: CDR1 MDHEN, CDR2 SYDVKM. This CDR3 region has 16 residues. V was clipped by 6 bases and J by 1 base; unmatched bases: 7. The CDR3 is CASRDRGTGGNTEAFF. CDR3 nucleotides: TGTGCCAGCAGAGATCGAGGGACAGGGGGGAACACTGAAGCTTTCTTT.

J is TRBJ2-2 and V is TRBV15; maybe TRBD2 (5 bases). Germline V gene data show CDR1 as LNHNV and CDR2 as YYDKDF (reference sequence). The CDR3 extends over 14 amino acids. V shed 1 base and J shed 4 bases, with 7 bases lying between them. CDR3 nucleotide sequence: TGTGCCACCAGCAGAGGAGGGTCCACCGGGGAGCTGTTTTTT. It translates to CATSRGGSTGELFF.

This clone showed up just once. The J gene is TRBJ2-3, the V gene TRBV11-3; perhaps TRBD2 as D (5 bases). The CDR3 spans 14 residues. Trimming shortened V by 5 bases and J by 1 base, and 10 bases separated the two germline ends. CDR1 and CDR2 from the germline V gene are SGHNT and YENEEA. The CDR3 DNA sequence: TGTGCCAGCAGCAGGGAGATGGGCACAGATACGCAGTATTTT. It is translated as CASSREMGTDTQYF.